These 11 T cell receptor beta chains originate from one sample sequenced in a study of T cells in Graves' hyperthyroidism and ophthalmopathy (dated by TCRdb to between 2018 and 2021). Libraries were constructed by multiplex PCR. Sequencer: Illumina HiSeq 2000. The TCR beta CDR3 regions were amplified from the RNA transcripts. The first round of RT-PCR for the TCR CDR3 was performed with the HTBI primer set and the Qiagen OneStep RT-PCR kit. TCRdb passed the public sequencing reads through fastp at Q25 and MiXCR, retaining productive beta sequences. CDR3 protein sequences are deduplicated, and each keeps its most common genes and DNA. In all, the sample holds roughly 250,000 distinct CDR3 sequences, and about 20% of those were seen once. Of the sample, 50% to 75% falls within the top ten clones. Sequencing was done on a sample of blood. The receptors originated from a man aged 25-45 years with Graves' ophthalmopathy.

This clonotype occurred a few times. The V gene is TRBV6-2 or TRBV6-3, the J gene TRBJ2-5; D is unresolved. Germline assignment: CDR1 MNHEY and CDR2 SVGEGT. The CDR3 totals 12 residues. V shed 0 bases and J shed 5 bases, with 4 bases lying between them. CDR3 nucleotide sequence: TGTGCCAGCAGTTACTCGGAGGAGACCCAGTACTTC. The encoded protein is CASSYSEETQYF.

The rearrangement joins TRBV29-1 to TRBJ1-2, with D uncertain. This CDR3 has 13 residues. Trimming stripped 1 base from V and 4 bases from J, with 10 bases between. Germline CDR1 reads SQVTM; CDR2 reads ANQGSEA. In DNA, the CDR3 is TGCAGCGTTGAAGTTCCTGGGATCTATGGCTACACCTTC. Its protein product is CSVEVPGIYGYTF.

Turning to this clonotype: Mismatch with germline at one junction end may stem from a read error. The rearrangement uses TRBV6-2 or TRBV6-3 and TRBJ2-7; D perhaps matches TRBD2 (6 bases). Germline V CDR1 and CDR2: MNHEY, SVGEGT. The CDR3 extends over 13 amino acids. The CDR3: CASMRDSGDEQYF. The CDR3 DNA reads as TGTGCTAGCATGCGGGACTCTGGGGACGAGCAGTACTTC.

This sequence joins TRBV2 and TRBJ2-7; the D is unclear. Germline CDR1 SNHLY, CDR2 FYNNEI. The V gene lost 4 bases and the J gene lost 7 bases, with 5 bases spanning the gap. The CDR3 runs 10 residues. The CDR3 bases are TGTGCCAGCAGTGTCGGGGAGCAGTACTTC. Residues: CASSVGEQYF.

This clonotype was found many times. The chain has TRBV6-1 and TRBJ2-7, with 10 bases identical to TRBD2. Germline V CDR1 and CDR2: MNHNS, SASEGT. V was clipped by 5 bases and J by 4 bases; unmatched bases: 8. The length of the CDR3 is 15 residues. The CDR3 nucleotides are TGTGCCAGCAGTTCCCAAGCGGGAGGGCCTTACGAGCAGTACTTC. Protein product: CASSSQAGGPYEQYF.

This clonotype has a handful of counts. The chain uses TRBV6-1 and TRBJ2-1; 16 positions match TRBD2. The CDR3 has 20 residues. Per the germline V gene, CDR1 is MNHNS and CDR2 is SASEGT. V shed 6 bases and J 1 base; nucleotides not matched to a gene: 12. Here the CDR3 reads CASRPALGTSGRDSYNEQFF. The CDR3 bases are TGTGCCAGCAGGCCAGCACTCGGGACTAGCGGGAGGGATTCCTACAATGAGCAGTTCTTC.

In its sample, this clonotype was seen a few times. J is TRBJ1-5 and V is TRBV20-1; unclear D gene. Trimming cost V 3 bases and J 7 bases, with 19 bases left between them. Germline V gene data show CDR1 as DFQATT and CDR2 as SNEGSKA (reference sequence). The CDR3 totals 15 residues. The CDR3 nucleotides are TGCAGTGCTAGGGAACCTTATAACGTCGGCCAGCCCCAGCATTTT. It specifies CSAREPYNVGQPQHF.

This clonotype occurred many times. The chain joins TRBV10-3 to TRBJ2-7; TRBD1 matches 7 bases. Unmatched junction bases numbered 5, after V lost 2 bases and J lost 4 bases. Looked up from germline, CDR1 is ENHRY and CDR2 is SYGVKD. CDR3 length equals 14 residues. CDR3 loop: CAISEDRDVYEQYF. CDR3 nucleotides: TGTGCCATCAGTGAGGACAGGGACGTATACGAGCAGTACTTC.

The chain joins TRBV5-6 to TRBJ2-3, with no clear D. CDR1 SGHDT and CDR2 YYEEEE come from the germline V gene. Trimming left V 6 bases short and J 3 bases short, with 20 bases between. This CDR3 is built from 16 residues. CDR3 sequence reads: CASNYANPLWTDTQYF. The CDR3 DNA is TGTGCCAGCAACTACGCGAACCCGTTATGGACAGATACGCAGTATTTT.

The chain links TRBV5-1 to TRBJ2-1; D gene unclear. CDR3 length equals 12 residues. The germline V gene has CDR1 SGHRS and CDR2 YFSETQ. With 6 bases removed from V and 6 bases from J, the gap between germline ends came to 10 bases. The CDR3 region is CASNRGPNEQFF. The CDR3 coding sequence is TGCGCCAGCAACCGCGGCCCCAATGAGCAGTTCTTC. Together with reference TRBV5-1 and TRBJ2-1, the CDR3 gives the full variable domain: KAGVTQTPRYLIKTRGQQVTLSCSPISGHRSVSWYQQTPGQGLQFLFEYFSETQRNKGNFPGRFSGRQFSNSRSEMNVSTLELGDSALYLCASNRGPNEQFFGPGTRLTVL.

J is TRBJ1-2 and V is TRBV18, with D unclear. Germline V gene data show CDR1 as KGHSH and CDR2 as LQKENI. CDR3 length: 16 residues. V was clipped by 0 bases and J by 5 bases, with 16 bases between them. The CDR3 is CASSPPLQAFSYGYTF. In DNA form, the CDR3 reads TGTGCCAGCTCACCACCTTTGCAGGCATTCTCTTATGGCTACACCTTC. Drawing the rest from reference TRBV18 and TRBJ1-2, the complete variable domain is NAGVMQNPRHLVRRRGQEARLRCSPMKGHSHVYWYRQLPEEGLKFMVYLQKENIIDESGMPKERFSAEFPKEGPSILRIQQVVRGDSAAYFCASSPPLQAFSYGYTFGSGTRLTVV.